The 18 T cell receptor beta chains below come from one sample, sequenced in a study of blood T cell repertoires in COVID-19. Sequencing was performed with immunoSEQ multiplex PCR; in TCRdb, only in-frame clones are kept and a portion is missing. The table records under 400,000 clones, 90% of them present only once. Material for sequencing was peripheral blood. The origin of the receptors is a man between 18 and 29 years old with active or convalescent COVID-19.

This sequence joins TRBV2 and TRBJ2-7, with TRBD2 matching over 11 bases. V shed 1 base, J shed 4 bases, and the junction held 3 bases outside the gene matches. The CDR3 runs to 15 residues. Germline V gene data show CDR1 as SNHLY and CDR2 as FYNNEI. The CDR3 bases are TGTGCCAGCAGTGAAGAAGGGACTAGCGGATACGAGCAGTACTTC. Its protein is CASSEEGTSGYEQYF.

The chain links TRBV20-1 to TRBJ2-7, with unresolved D. The germline gives CDR1 DFQATT, CDR2 SNEGSKA (reference sequence). The CDR3 is made up of 11 amino acids. V lost 5 bases to trimming and J lost 4 bases, with 9 bases between them. The CDR3 here is CSALEAYEQYF. For the CDR3, the DNA is TGCAGTGCTCTCGAGGCGTACGAGCAGTACTTC.

The gene calls are TRBV4-3 and TRBJ1-3, with a weak D call TRBD1 (6 bases). The CDR3 has 15 residues. Germline loops: CDR1 LGHNA, CDR2 YSLEER. V was shortened by 1 base and J by 8 bases, with 15 bases between the two germline ends. The CDR3 DNA is TGCGCCAGCAGCCAAGTATTACAGGGTTTCGACACCATATATTTT. This encodes CASSQVLQGFDTIYF.

The rearrangement joins TRBV5-1 to TRBJ2-7; no reliable D call. Germline V gene sequence: CDR1 SGHRS, CDR2 YFSETQ. There are 13 residues in the CDR3. Trimming pared 6 bases from V and 1 base from J, leaving 11 bases between. This chain's CDR3 is CASNKRGSYEQYF. CDR3 coding DNA: TGCGCCAGCAACAAGCGTGGTTCCTACGAGCAGTACTTC. The whole variable domain, remainder taken from reference TRBV5-1 and TRBJ2-7, is KAGVTQTPRYLIKTRGQQVTLSCSPISGHRSVSWYQQTPGQGLQFLFEYFSETQRNKGNFPGRFSGRQFSNSRSEMNVSTLELGDSALYLCASNKRGSYEQYFGPGTRLTVT.

The chain has TRBV11-2 and TRBJ2-2; D is unresolved. Per the germline V gene, CDR1 is SGHAT and CDR2 is FQNNGV. Trimming pared 4 bases from V and 6 bases from J, leaving 9 bases between. The CDR3 totals 13 residues. The CDR3 nucleotides are TGTGCCAGCAGCTCACTACTGGCCGGGGAGCTGTTTTTT. Translated: CASSSLLAGELFF.

The rearrangement uses TRBV4-3 and TRBJ1-1; no clear D. There are 13 residues in the CDR3. The V end was cut by 0 bases, the J end by 3 bases, with 5 bases between. Germline V lookup: CDR1 LGHNA, CDR2 YSLEER. CDR3 protein: CASSQERYTEAFF. The CDR3 region has the DNA TGCGCCAGCAGCCAAGAGAGATACACTGAAGCTTTCTTT.

The chain combines TRBV19 with TRBJ1-1; D unclear. The CDR3 has 14 amino acids. The germline V gene has CDR1 LNHDA and CDR2 SQIVND (reference sequence). Trimming removed 1 base at V and 14 bases at J, with 20 bases between. CDR3 sequence: CASSIGTDSRGGFF. The DNA of the CDR3 is TGTGCCAGTAGTATAGGTACGGACTCCCGTGGAGGGTTCTTT.

The rearrangement uses TRBV6-5 and TRBJ2-3; 8 nucleotides line up with TRBD2. The junction had 6 bases not matched to a gene; V was cut back by 6 bases and J by 4 bases. This CDR3 comprises 14 residues. The germline V gene encodes CDR1 MNHEY and CDR2 SVGAGI. The CDR3 loop reads CASSPGGDADTQYF. The CDR3, as DNA: TGTGCCAGCAGCCCCGGGGGGGACGCAGATACGCAGTATTTT.

The chain links TRBV19 to TRBJ1-1; perhaps TRBD1 as D (5 bases). The CDR3 totals 15 residues. V dropped 1 base and J dropped 1 base, with 10 bases sitting between them. In germline, CDR1 is LNHDA, CDR2 SQIVND (reference sequence). CDR3 protein: CASSIAPGRNTEAFF. CDR3 bases: TGTGCCAGTAGTATAGCCCCAGGGCGGAACACTGAAGCTTTCTTT.

The V gene is TRBV7-2, the J gene TRBJ2-7, with a weak D call TRBD2 (6 bases). Trimming took 2 bases from V and 3 from J, leaving 14 bases between them. The CDR3 covers 15 residues. Germline V lookup: CDR1 SGHTA, CDR2 FQGNSA. CDR3 sequence reads: CASSLIRDSRYEQYF. The CDR3 coding sequence is TGTGCCAGCAGCTTAATCCGGGACTCACGCTACGAGCAGTACTTC.

The chain couples TRBV10-3 to TRBJ1-2; TRBD1 might be the D (5 bases). The germline gives CDR1 ENHRY, CDR2 SYGVKD. V was clipped by 5 bases and J by 0 bases, with 13 bases between them. The CDR3 is 15 residues long. The CDR3 DNA follows: TGTGCCATCAGTATGATGGCAGGGACTAACTATGGCTACACCTTC. Protein: CAISMMAGTNYGYTF.

The chain uses TRBV19 and TRBJ1-1; TRBD1 matches at 7 bases. The CDR3 spans 11 residues. The germline gives CDR1 LNHDA, CDR2 SQIVND (reference sequence). After removal of 8 bases from V and 8 bases from J, the junction contained 5 bases not matched to a gene. CDR3 protein: CASEDRNEAFF. CDR3 coding DNA: TGTGCCAGTGAGGACAGGAACGAAGCTTTCTTT.

The rearrangement joins TRBV9 to TRBJ2-5, with D perhaps matching TRBD1 (5 bases). V was trimmed by 4 bases and J by 5 bases, leaving 18 bases between them. The germline V gene encodes CDR1 SGDLS and CDR2 YYNGEE. The CDR3 covers 15 residues. The CDR3 region is CASSPTAGSRETQYF. The CDR3 region has the DNA TGTGCCAGCAGCCCGACCGCAGGGTCGAGGGAGACCCAGTACTTC. Combining the CDR3 with reference TRBV9 and TRBJ2-5 gives the whole variable domain DSGVTQTPKHLITATGQRVTLRCSPRSGDLSVYWYQQSLDQGLQFLIQYYNGEERAKGNILERFSAQQFPDLHSELNLSSLELGDSALYFCASSPTAGSRETQYFGPGTRLLVL.

This clone was detected a few times. The chain is built from TRBV4-1 and TRBJ2-7; D perhaps matches TRBD2 (5 bases). The CDR3 consists of 15 residues. CDR1 is MGHRA, CDR2 YSYEKL, per germline. Trimming removed 0 bases at V and 6 bases at J, with 15 bases between. The CDR3 nucleotides read TGCGCCAGCAGCCAAGAGGAGGTCCTGGGAGCCGAGCAGTACTTC. Its translation: CASSQEEVLGAEQYF.

The rearrangement links TRBV6-5 to TRBJ1-4; D is ambiguous. This CDR3 has 13 amino acids. CDR1 is MNHEY, CDR2 SVGAGI, per germline. V was cut by 6 bases and J by 9 bases, with 14 bases left in between. The CDR3 loop is CASSQTGPQKLFF. The DNA of the CDR3 is TGTGCCAGCAGCCAAACGGGTCCCCAAAAACTGTTTTTT.

CDR3 DNA sequence: TGTGCCAGCAGACAGTCAGGGTTCATGAACACTGAAGCTTTCTTT. Its translation is CASRQSGFMNTEAFF. The rearrangement joins TRBV2 to TRBJ1-1, with a tentative D call TRBD1 (5 bases). The CDR3 sequence is 15 residues long. V gave up 6 bases and J gave up 0 bases, with 14 bases separating them. CDR1 SNHLY and CDR2 FYNNEI come from the germline V gene.

The CDR3 DNA follows: TGTGCCAGCAGCTTAGGGTTACGACAGGAAGAAACCTATGGCTACACCTTC. Amino acids: CASSLGLRQEETYGYTF. V usage is TRBV7-9 and J usage is TRBJ1-2, with D perhaps matching TRBD1 (6 bases). The CDR3 is made up of 17 amino acids. The V and J ends lost 1 base and 4 bases respectively, with 19 bases between them. The germline CDR1 and CDR2 sequences are SEHNR and FQNEAQ (reference sequence).

The V gene is TRBV7-2, the J gene TRBJ2-3; weak D call: TRBD1 (6 bases). Trimming shortened V by 11 bases and J by 3 bases, and 15 bases separated the two germline ends. Germline V gives CDR1 SGHTA, CDR2 FQGNSA. The CDR3 runs to 13 residues. The CDR3: CALGGGSTDTQYF. The CDR3 region has the DNA TGTGCCTTAGGTGGGGGCTCGACAGATACGCAGTATTTT.